The clone carrying this TCR beta chain was detected a few times. Antigen unknown. These data are taken from a study of beta chain features in type 1 diabetes. Across the study: Analysis included about 100 million sorted cells drawn from all samples. Study-wide findings and caveats: When Type 1 diabetes patients were examined, their TCRB CDR3s proved moderately but significantly shorter in all four CD4+ subsets. The question left open here concerned HLA type influencing TCRB rearrangement.

V trimming: 7 bases; J trimming: 0 bases; junction bases outside the gene matches: 6. Germline CDR1 is SGHRS and CDR2 is YFSETQ. This CDR3 spans 14 amino acids. Sequencing targeted expressed TCRB transcripts, as all isolated RNA had been reverse transcribed. Sequenced naive, central memory and regulatory T cell samples produced an average of roughly 3.6 million reads. The repertoire was sequenced with immunoSEQ multiplex PCR; TCRdb's copy has only in-frame clones and lacks some. The sample has 150,000 to 190,000 clones; 10% are singletons. The sample consisted of central memory CD4+ T cells from blood. The chain combines TRBV5-1 with TRBJ2-7, with TRBD2 matching over 8 bases. This clonotype was obtained from a man aged 25 to 45 with type 1 diabetes. This CDR3 reads CASGTGGSSYEQYF. DNA of the CDR3: TGCGCCAGCGGAACGGGAGGGAGCTCCTACGAGCAGTACTTC. The full variable domain, with the rest looked up from reference TRBV5-1 and TRBJ2-7, is KAGVTQTPRYLIKTRGQQVTLSCSPISGHRSVSWYQQTPGQGLQFLFEYFSETQRNKGNFPGRFSGRQFSNSRSEMNVSTLELGDSALYLCASGTGGSSYEQYFGPGTRLTVT.